These 16 T cell receptor beta chains originate from one sample sequenced in a study of CD8 T cells in ankylosing spondylitis. TCRdb passed the 5' RACE reads through MiXCR, listing each CDR3 protein once. The repertoire holds fewer than 250,000 distinct CDR3 sequences, with roughly 24% as singletons. The sample taken for sequencing was blood, either unsorted or a sorted T cell fraction (not recorded which). Receptor source: a male donor with ankylosing spondylitis or in good health (not recorded which).

This clonotype was observed at least ten times. The chain recombines TRBV6-1 with TRBJ2-1; D unclear. Germline CDR1 MNHNS, CDR2 SASEGT. V dropped 3 bases and J dropped 7 bases, with 16 bases sitting between them. This CDR3 is built from 15 residues. DNA of the CDR3: TGTGCCAGCAGTGAGCCGGACCGCCTTAGGAATGAGCAGTTCTTC. This gives the protein CASSEPDRLRNEQFF.

This clonotype was seen a handful of times. J is TRBJ2-7 and V is TRBV6-5; D call uncertain. Trimming removed 6 bases at V and 7 bases at J, with 13 bases between. CDR3 length: 12 residues. Germline V lookup: CDR1 MNHEY, CDR2 SVGAGI. CDR3 DNA: TGTGCCAGCAGAACTGGACGGTGGGAGCAGTACTTC. Translation gives CASRTGRWEQYF.

The chain couples TRBV6-2 or TRBV6-3 to TRBJ2-1, with D perhaps matching TRBD1 or TRBD2 (6 bases each). Between the trimmed V and J ends, which lost 8 bases and 2 bases, there was a span of 10 bases. Germline CDR1 and CDR2: MNHEY and SVGEGT. The CDR3 covers 13 residues. CDR3 region: CASGGGTYNEQFF. The CDR3 DNA reads TGTGCCAGCGGGGGCGGGACCTACAATGAGCAGTTCTTC.

This clonotype has a handful of counts. The chain recombines TRBV20-1 with TRBJ2-5, with D possibly matching TRBD1 (6 bases). The V end was cut by 4 bases, the J end by 3 bases, with 9 bases between. Germline V gene sequence: CDR1 DFQATT, CDR2 SNEGSKA (reference sequence). The CDR3 spans 12 residues. In DNA, the CDR3 is TGCAGTGCTAAGACAGGAAAAGAGACCCAGTACTTC. Its protein is CSAKTGKETQYF.

This clonotype has ten or more counts. The chain carries TRBV11-2 and TRBJ1-2; 7 positions match TRBD1. The CDR3 extends over 13 amino acids. CDR1 is SGHAT and CDR2 is FQNNGV in the germline V gene. V lost 4 bases to trimming and J lost 4 bases; unmatched junction nucleotides: 3. The CDR3 bases are TGTGCCAGCAGCTCGACAGGGATCTATGGCTACACCTTC. This encodes CASSSTGIYGYTF.

This sequence joins TRBV12-3 or TRBV12-4 and TRBJ2-7, with 12 bases identical to TRBD2. The ends lost 2 bases at V and 7 bases at J; junction bases unmatched: 6. CDR3 length: 15 residues. CDR3 in amino acids: CASSLRLAGVGEQYF. CDR3 sequence (DNA): TGTGCCAGCAGTTTAAGACTAGCGGGAGTAGGAGAGCAGTACTTC.

The chain uses TRBV15 and TRBJ2-7; D gene ambiguous. Germline V CDR1 and CDR2: LNHNV, YYDKDF (reference sequence). CDR3 size: 14 residues. Deletions cut 0 bases from V and 3 bases from J, with 9 bases between. The CDR3 nucleotides read TGTGCCACCAGCAGAGATATGGGCCACTACGAGCAGTACTTC. As protein: CATSRDMGHYEQYF.

This clonotype was counted many times. V gene TRBV4-2 combines with J gene TRBJ1-3; D is possibly TRBD1 (5 bases). CDR3 length: 17 amino acids. Looked up from germline, CDR1 is LGHNA and CDR2 is YNFKEQ. V was pared by 1 base and J by 2 bases, with 15 bases between. CDR3 DNA sequence: TGTGCCAGCAGCCAAGTCCTGACGGGGGGGGCTGGAAACACCATATATTTT. As protein: CASSQVLTGGAGNTIYF.

At least ten counts were recorded for this clonotype. V is TRBV20-1 and J is TRBJ1-5, with 8 nucleotides matching TRBD1. CDR3 size: 15 residues. Germline V gene lookup returns CDR1 DFQATT and CDR2 SNEGSKA (reference sequence). V lost 3 bases and J lost 1; bases outside the gene matches: 5. The CDR3 loop is CSASPGGRSNQPQHF. Written as DNA, the CDR3 is TGCAGTGCTAGTCCAGGGGGCCGGAGCAATCAGCCCCAGCATTTT.

Worth noting for this clonotype: This may be a read error, as it is one base from a much larger clone. The J gene is TRBJ1-4, the V gene TRBV18; unclear D gene. This CDR3 has 16 residues. Per germline, CDR1 KGHSH and CDR2 LQKENI. Here the CDR3 DNA reads TGTGCCAGCTCACCAAATCGCGGACGGAATAATGTAAAACTGTTTTTT. It translates to CASSPNRGRNNVKLFF.

This clonotype occurred many times. The rearrangement uses TRBV27 and TRBJ2-1; 9 nucleotides align to TRBD1. Per the germline V gene, CDR1 is MNHEY and CDR2 is SMNVEV (reference sequence). V was pared by 6 bases and J by 4 bases, with 4 bases of the junction left unmatched. The CDR3 runs to 14 residues. CDR3 protein: CASSRGQGYNEQFF. The CDR3 DNA reads TGTGCCAGCAGCCGAGGACAGGGGTACAATGAGCAGTTCTTC.

About this clonotype itself: A much larger clone is a single base away; this may be a read error. The V call is TRBV6-1, the J call TRBJ2-7, with D uncertain. The CDR3 totals 11 residues. The V gene lost 4 bases and the J gene lost 2 bases, with 3 bases spanning the gap. Germline CDR1 and CDR2: MNHNS and SASEGT. CDR3: CASSGPYEQYF. The CDR3 DNA reads as TGTGCCAGCAGTGGCCCCTACGAGCAGTACTTC.

The rearrangement uses TRBV5-1 and TRBJ2-2, with 8 bases fitting TRBD1. With 4 bases clipped from V and 1 base from J, the junction kept 6 bases outside the gene matches. Germline V gene lookup returns CDR1 SGHRS and CDR2 YFSETQ. This CDR3 is built from 16 residues. The CDR3, as DNA: TGCGCCAGCAGCCGGGCCGACAGGGGGAACACCGGGGAGCTGTTTTTT. Residues: CASSRADRGNTGELFF.

This clonotype was observed a handful of times. The CDR3, as DNA: TGTGCCAGCAGCTTGGGACAAAATTACGAGCAGTACTTC. Its protein product is CASSLGQNYEQYF. The chain combines TRBV7-2 with TRBJ2-7, with D tentatively TRBD1 (6 bases). Trimming took 3 bases from V and 4 from J, leaving 10 bases between them. This CDR3 spans 13 amino acids. CDR1 is SGHTA, CDR2 FQGNSA, per germline.

This clonotype was seen repeatedly, ten times or more. The chain couples TRBV4-2 to TRBJ2-5, with TRBD2 as a possible D gene (6 bases). Germline V gives CDR1 LGHNA, CDR2 YNFKEQ. This CDR3 contains 16 residues. V lost 1 base and J lost 2, with 14 bases in between. The CDR3 DNA sequence: TGTGCCAGCAGCCAAGGCCCTAGCGTGGGTCAAGAGACCCAGTACTTC. The encoded protein is CASSQGPSVGQETQYF.

Ten or more counts support this clonotype. The rearrangement uses TRBV4-1 and TRBJ2-1, with 14 bases aligning to TRBD2. Trimming at V came to 2 bases and at J to 8 bases, leaving 11 bases not matched to a gene. CDR3 size: 18 residues. CDR1 and CDR2 from the germline V gene are MGHRA and YSYEKL. The CDR3 DNA follows: TGCGCCAGCAGCCAAAGATCGGGGACTAGCGGGAGTGGACATGAGCAGTTCTTC. This codes for CASSQRSGTSGSGHEQFF.